The T cell receptor (beta chain) described here comes from a study of T cells in narcolepsy. Points from the study as a whole: Some memory CD4+ repertoires had no autoreactive clone sequences.

Details on this clone: Its cognate antigen is unknown.

Deletions cut 6 bases from V and 0 bases from J, with 5 bases between. Germline-derived CDR1 and CDR2 are MNHNS and SASEGT. This CDR3 has 12 residues. The table came from immunoSEQ multiplex PCR; TCRdb's copy has only in-frame clones and leaves some out. Counted here are about 36,000 clones, approximately 77% occurring once; the ten biggest clones make up 2% to 2.5%. The sequenced material came from memory (CD45RA-) CD4+ T cells from blood. The TCR comes from a human donor in good health. The chain is built from TRBV6-1 and TRBJ1-2, with unresolved D. CDR3 bases: TGTGCCAGCAGCCCTACTAACTATGGCTACACCTTC. Protein product: CASSPTNYGYTF.